This record covers a single TCR beta chain. The sample belongs to a study of blood T cell repertoires in COVID-19. Trimming shortened V by 5 bases and J by 4 bases, and 21 bases separated the two germline ends. This CDR3 has 16 amino acids. CDR1 SEHNR and CDR2 FQNEAQ come from the germline V gene (reference sequence). Source study methods: Reference gene primers were amplified, and this amplification served to estimate nucleated cell counts. Some clones are missing from TCRdb's copy, which holds only in-frame ones; the method was immunoSEQ multiplex PCR. V and J calls plus clone size are reproduced from that table; the DNA served to infer D and trimming. The data contain 150,000 or so clones, approximately 87% of them singletons.

The sequence was obtained from a man of 80 years or more with acute or convalescent COVID-19. This chain uses TRBV7-9 with TRBJ2-7; tentatively, D is TRBD2 (5 bases). The source material was peripheral blood. The CDR3 sequence: CASSPAGPSGPYEQYF. In nucleotides, the CDR3 is TGTGCCAGCAGCCCAGCCGGGCCGAGCGGTCCTTACGAGCAGTACTTC.